These 13 T cell receptor beta chains were all obtained from the same sample, sequenced in a study of blood T cell repertoires in COVID-19. The table came from immunoSEQ multiplex PCR; TCRdb's copy has only in-frame clones and leaves some out. This sample carries roughly 73,000 clones, about 84% of them seen once, and the ten largest clones take around 15%. Source material: peripheral blood. These receptors all stem from a human donor in a cohort sampled during active COVID-19.

CDR3 amino acids: CATTEEGGSEAFF. The CDR3 DNA reads as TGTGCCACCACAGAGGAGGGTGGGTCTGAAGCTTTCTTT. The chain joins TRBV2 to TRBJ1-1; the D is unclear. The germline V and J ends were trimmed by 10 bases and 6 bases, with 18 bases remaining between them. CDR1 is SNHLY, CDR2 FYNNEI, per germline. The CDR3 has 13 residues.

CDR3 sequence: CASSYSGTSSTDTQYF. The DNA of the CDR3 is TGCGCCAGCAGCTACAGCGGGACGTCAAGCACAGATACGCAGTATTTT. V is TRBV5-1 and J is TRBJ2-3, with 7 bases matching TRBD2. There are 16 residues in the CDR3. V lost 3 bases to trimming and J lost 0 bases; unmatched junction nucleotides: 7. Germline CDR1 reads SGHRS; CDR2 reads YFSETQ.

Here the CDR3 reads CASSLGGLAGRETQYF. The DNA of the CDR3 is TGTGCCAGCAGCTTAGGAGGGCTAGCGGGAAGGGAGACCCAGTACTTC. The J gene is TRBJ2-5, the V gene TRBV11-2; TRBD2 matches at 9 bases. CDR1 and CDR2 from the germline V gene are SGHAT and FQNNGV. J gave up 5 bases and V 1 base, and 8 bases lay outside the gene matches. The CDR3 sequence is 16 residues long.

In this sample, this clone turned up once. The sample contains more than one DNA sequence encoding this CDR3. The rearrangement links TRBV7-9 to TRBJ2-3, with D maybe TRBD2 (6 bases). This CDR3 has 16 amino acids. Trimming left V 1 base short and J 2 bases short, with 13 bases between. Germline assignment: CDR1 SEHNR and CDR2 FQNEAQ (reference sequence). CDR3 protein: CASSLVAGRPTDTQYF. CDR3 nucleotides: TGTGCCAGCAGCTTAGTTGCGGGGAGGCCCACAGATACGCAGTATTTT. Based on the CDR3 plus reference TRBV7-9 and TRBJ2-3, the full variable domain is DTGVSQNPRHKITKRGQNVTFRCDPISEHNRLYWYRQTLGQGPEFLTYFQNEAQLEKSRLLSDRFSAERPKGSFSTLEIQRTEQGDSAMYLCASSLVAGRPTDTQYFGPGTRLTVL.

The sample holds one count of this clone. V and J are TRBV20-1 and TRBJ2-5, with 9 nucleotides matching TRBD2. Germline lookup yields CDR1 DFQATT and CDR2 SNEGSKA (reference sequence). CDR3 length equals 15 residues. V shed 3 bases and J 2 bases; nucleotides not matched to a gene: 7. CDR3 amino acids: CSASLAGGLQETQYF. CDR3 nucleotide sequence: TGCAGTGCTAGTTTGGCGGGAGGGCTACAAGAGACCCAGTACTTC.

This clone came up once. The chain uses TRBV7-2 and TRBJ2-4, with a possible D match to TRBD1 (6 bases). From germline, CDR1 is SGHTA and CDR2 FQGNSA. The V and J ends lost 5 bases and 7 bases respectively, with 15 bases between them. The CDR3 covers 14 residues. The CDR3 region has the DNA TGTGCCAGCAGCACTTCAGGGGTGGTGAACATTCAGTACTTC. Protein: CASSTSGVVNIQYF.

The chain couples TRBV11-2 to TRBJ2-7; D unclear. CDR3 size: 17 residues. CDR1 is SGHAT and CDR2 is FQNNGV in the germline V gene. The germline V and J ends were trimmed by 5 bases and 4 bases, with 24 bases remaining between them. CDR3 coding DNA: TGTGCCAGCAGCATCTTTCGGCTGGCGTCGCGGTGGTACGAGCAGTACTTC. It is translated as CASSIFRLASRWYEQYF.

This clone appeared a single time. The chain couples TRBV11-2 to TRBJ2-7; 7 bases map to TRBD1. The ends lost 7 bases at V and 4 bases at J; junction bases unmatched: 10. This CDR3 has 14 amino acids. Germline V gives CDR1 SGHAT, CDR2 FQNNGV. The CDR3 here is CASTPVRRGYEQYF. In DNA form, the CDR3 reads TGTGCCAGCACCCCAGTTCGCAGGGGGTACGAGCAGTACTTC. Full variable domain (rest looked up from reference TRBV11-2 and TRBJ2-7): EAGVAQSPRYKIIEKRQSVAFWCNPISGHATLYWYQQILGQGPKLLIQFQNNGVVDDSQLPKDRFSAERLKGVDSTLKIQPAKLEDSAVYLCASTPVRRGYEQYFGPGTRLTVT.

This clone was found a few times. The chain combines TRBV5-1 with TRBJ1-2; D is unresolved. This CDR3 is built from 15 residues. V shed 1 base and J shed 3 bases, with 13 bases lying between them. Germline CDR1 reads SGHRS; CDR2 reads YFSETQ. CDR3 amino acids: CASSLLGSMYYGYTF. In nucleotides, the CDR3 is TGCGCCAGCAGCTTGTTGGGCAGCATGTACTATGGCTACACCTTC.

This chain's CDR3 is CASSWTPTGVSNQPQHF. Here the CDR3 DNA reads TGTGCCAGCAGTTGGACCCCGACAGGGGTTAGCAATCAGCCCCAGCATTTT. The chain employs TRBV6-2 or TRBV6-3 and TRBJ1-5; TRBD1 matches 8 bases. J was trimmed by 0 bases and V by 4 bases; bases with no gene match: 8. Germline assignment: CDR1 MNHEY and CDR2 SVGEGT. The CDR3 contains 17 residues.

The chain is built from TRBV5-4 and TRBJ1-2, with D possibly being TRBD1 (5 bases). The V end lost 4 bases, the J end lost 4 bases, and 17 bases lay between the germline ends. Germline V gene sequence: CDR1 SGHNT, CDR2 YYREEE (reference sequence). This CDR3 is built from 15 residues. This chain's CDR3 is CASSTDPTGGYGYTF. The CDR3 region has the DNA TGTGCCAGCAGCACCGACCCCACGGGGGGCTATGGCTACACCTTC.

This clone was recorded once. The rearrangement joins TRBV29-1 to TRBJ2-7, with 11 bases fitting TRBD2. The CDR3 loop spans 14 amino acids. The V segment lost 2 bases and the J segment 5 bases; nucleotides outside the gene matches: 5. The germline V gene has CDR1 SQVTM and CDR2 ANQGSEA. This CDR3 is CSVELPSGRHEQYF. In DNA form, the CDR3 reads TGCAGCGTTGAACTTCCTAGCGGGAGGCACGAGCAGTACTTC.

This clone was found once. This chain uses TRBV7-2 with TRBJ2-7; TRBD2 agrees at 12 bases. CDR1 is SGHTA, CDR2 FQGNSA, per germline. This CDR3 has 18 amino acids. Trimming took 1 base from V and 3 from J; bases not matched to a gene: 10. The CDR3 sequence is CASSLDASSGRALYEQYF. The CDR3 DNA reads as TGTGCCAGCAGCTTAGATGCCTCTAGCGGGAGGGCCCTCTACGAGCAGTACTTC. The full variable domain, rest sourced from reference TRBV7-2 and TRBJ2-7, is GAGVSQSPSNKVTEKGKDVELRCDPISGHTALYWYRQSLGQGLEFLIYFQGNSAPDKSGLPSDRFSAERTGGSVSTLTIQRTQQEDSAVYLCASSLDASSGRALYEQYFGPGTRLTVT.